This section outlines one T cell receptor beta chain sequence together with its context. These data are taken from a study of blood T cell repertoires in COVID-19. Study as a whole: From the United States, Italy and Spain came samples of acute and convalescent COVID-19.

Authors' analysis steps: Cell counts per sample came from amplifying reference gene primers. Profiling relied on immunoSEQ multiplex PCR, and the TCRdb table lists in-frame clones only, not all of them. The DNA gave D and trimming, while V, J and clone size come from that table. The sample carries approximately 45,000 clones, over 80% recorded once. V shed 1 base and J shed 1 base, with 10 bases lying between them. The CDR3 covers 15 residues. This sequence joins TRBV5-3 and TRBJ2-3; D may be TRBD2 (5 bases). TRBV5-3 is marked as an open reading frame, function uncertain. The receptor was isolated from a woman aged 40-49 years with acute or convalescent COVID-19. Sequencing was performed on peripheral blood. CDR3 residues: CARSLQSGGTDTQYF. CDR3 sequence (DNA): TGTGCCAGAAGCTTGCAGTCCGGGGGCACAGATACGCAGTATTTT.